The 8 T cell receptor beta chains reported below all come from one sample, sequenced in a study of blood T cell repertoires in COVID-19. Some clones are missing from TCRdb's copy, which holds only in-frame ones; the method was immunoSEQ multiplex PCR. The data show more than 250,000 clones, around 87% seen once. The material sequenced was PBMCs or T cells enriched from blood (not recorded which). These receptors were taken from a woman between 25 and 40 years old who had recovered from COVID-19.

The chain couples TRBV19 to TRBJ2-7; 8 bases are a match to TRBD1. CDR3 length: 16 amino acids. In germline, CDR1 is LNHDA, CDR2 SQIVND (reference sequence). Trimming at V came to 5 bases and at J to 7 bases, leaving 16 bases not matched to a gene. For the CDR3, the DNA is TGTGCCAGTAGTGTGAGTGGTGGACAGGGTGTTAGGGAGCAGTACTTC. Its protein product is CASSVSGGQGVREQYF.

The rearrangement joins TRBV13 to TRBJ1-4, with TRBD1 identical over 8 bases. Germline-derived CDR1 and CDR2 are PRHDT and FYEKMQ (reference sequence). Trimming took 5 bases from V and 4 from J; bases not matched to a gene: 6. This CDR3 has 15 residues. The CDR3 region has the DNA TGTGCCAGCAGCCTCCGGACAGGGATTAATGAAAAACTGTTTTTT. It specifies CASSLRTGINEKLFF. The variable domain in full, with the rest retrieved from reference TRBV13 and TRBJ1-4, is AAGVIQSPRHLIKEKRETATLKCYPIPRHDTVYWYQQGPGQDPQFLISFYEKMQSDKGSIPDRFSAQQFSDYHSELNMSSLELGDSALYFCASSLRTGINEKLFFGSGTQLSVL.

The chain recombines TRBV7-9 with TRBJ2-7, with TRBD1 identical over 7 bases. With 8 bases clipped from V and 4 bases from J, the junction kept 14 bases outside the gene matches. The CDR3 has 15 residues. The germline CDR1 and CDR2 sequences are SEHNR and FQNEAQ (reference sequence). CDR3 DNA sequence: TGTGCCAGCTCCACGGGTGCGACAGGGCGTTACGAGCAGTACTTC. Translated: CASSTGATGRYEQYF.

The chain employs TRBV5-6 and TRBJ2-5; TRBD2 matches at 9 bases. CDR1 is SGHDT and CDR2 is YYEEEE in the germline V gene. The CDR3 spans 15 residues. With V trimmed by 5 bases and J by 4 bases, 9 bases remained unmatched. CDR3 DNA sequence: TGTGCCAGCAGTAAAAGGACTAGCGTAAGAGAGACCCAGTACTTC. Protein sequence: CASSKRTSVRETQYF.

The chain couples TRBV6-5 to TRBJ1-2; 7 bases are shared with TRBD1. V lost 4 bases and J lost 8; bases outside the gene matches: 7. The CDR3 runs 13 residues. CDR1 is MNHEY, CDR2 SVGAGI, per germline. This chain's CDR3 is CASSFTGDLGYTF. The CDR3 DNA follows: TGTGCCAGCAGTTTTACAGGGGACCTCGGCTACACCTTC.

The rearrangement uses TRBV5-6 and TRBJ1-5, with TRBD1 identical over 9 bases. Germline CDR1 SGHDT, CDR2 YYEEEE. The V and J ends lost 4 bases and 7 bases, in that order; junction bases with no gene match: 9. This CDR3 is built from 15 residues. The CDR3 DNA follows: TGTGCCAGCAGCCGGCTGGGACAGGGTGGACAGCCCCAGCATTTT. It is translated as CASSRLGQGGQPQHF.

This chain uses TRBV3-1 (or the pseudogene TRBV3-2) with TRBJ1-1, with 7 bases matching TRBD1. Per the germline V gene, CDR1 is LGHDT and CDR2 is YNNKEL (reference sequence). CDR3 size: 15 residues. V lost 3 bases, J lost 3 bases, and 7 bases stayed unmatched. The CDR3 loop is CASSHGNRGHTEAFF. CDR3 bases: TGTGCCAGCAGCCACGGAAACAGGGGCCACACTGAAGCTTTCTTT.

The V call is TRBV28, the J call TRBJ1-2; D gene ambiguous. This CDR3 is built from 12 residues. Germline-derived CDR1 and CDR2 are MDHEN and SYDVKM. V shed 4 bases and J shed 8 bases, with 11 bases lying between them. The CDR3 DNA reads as TGTGCCAGCAGTTCCCCACCCGGGGGCTACACCTTC. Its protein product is CASSSPPGGYTF.